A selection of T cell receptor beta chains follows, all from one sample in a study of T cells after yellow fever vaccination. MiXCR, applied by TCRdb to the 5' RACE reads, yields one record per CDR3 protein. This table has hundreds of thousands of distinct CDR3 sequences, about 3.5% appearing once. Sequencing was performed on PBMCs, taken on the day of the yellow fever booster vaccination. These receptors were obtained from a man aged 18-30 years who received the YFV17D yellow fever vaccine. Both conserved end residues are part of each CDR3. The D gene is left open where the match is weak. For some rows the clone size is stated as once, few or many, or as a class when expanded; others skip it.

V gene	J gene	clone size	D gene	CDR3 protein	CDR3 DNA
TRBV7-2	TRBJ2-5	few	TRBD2	CASSQRLAGGQETQYF	TGTGCCAGCAGCCAAAGACTAGCGGGGGGGCAAGAGACCCAGTACTTC
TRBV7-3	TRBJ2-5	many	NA	CASSLIGLDGETQYF	TGTGCCAGCAGCTTAATAGGGCTGGATGGAGAGACCCAGTACTTC
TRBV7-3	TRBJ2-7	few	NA	CASSPGDGSYEQYF	TGTGCCAGCAGCCCAGGGGATGGGTCCTACGAGCAGTACTTC
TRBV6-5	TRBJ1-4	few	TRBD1	CASSYEGTGCEKLFF	TGTGCCAGCAGCTACGAGGGGACAGGGTGCGAAAAACTGTTTTTT
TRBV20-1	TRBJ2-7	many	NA	CSARSRGEQYF	TGCAGTGCTAGGTCCAGGGGCGAGCAGTACTTC
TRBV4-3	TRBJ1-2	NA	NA	CASSHSRGPYGYTF	TGCGCCAGCAGCCACAGCAGGGGTCCCTATGGCTACACCTTC
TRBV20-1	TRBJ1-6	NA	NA	CSARDATNNSPLHF	TGCAGTGCTAGAGACGCCACCAATAATTCACCCCTCCACTTT
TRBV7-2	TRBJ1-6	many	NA	CASSLAPNSPLHF	TGTGCCAGCAGCTTAGCGCCTAATTCACCCCTCCACTTT
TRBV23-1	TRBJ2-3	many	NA	CASSQPPKPGRPDTQYF	TGCGCCAGCAGTCAACCACCCAAGCCCGGACGCCCAGATACGCAGTATTTT
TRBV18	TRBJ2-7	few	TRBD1	CASSAQDRVSYEQYF	TGTGCCAGCTCGGCCCAGGACAGGGTAAGCTACGAGCAGTACTTC
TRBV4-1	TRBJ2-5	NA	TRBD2	CASSQSTSGGAYQETQYF	TGCGCCAGCAGCCAGTCTACTAGCGGGGGGGCGTACCAAGAGACCCAGTACTTC
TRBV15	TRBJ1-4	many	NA	CATSRDRAWDEKLFF	TGTGCCACCAGCAGAGACAGGGCCTGGGATGAAAAACTGTTTTTT
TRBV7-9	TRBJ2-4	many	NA	CASTPFVGSQNIQYF	TGTGCCAGCACCCCTTTTGTAGGGAGCCAAAACATTCAGTACTTC
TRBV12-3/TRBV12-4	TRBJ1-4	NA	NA	CASSLTGINEKLFF	TGTGCCAGCAGTTTAACAGGGATTAATGAAAAACTGTTTTTT
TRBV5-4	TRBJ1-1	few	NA	CASSSSGSNTEAFF	TGTGCCAGCAGTTCCTCGGGCTCCAACACTGAAGCTTTCTTT
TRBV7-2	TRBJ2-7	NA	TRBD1	CASSQQDRDVDEQYF	TGTGCCAGCAGTCAACAAGACAGGGACGTCGACGAGCAGTACTTC
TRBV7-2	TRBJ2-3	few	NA	CASSRDRLDTQYF	TGTGCCAGCAGCAGGGACCGCCTGGATACGCAGTATTTT
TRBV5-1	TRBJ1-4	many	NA	CASSAGTLNEKLFF	TGCGCCAGCAGCGCAGGGACACTGAATGAAAAACTGTTTTTT
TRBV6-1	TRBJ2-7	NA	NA	CASSESGSYEQYF	TGTGCCAGCAGTGAGAGCGGCAGCTACGAGCAGTACTTC
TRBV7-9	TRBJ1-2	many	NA	CASSRVNYGYTF	TGTGCCAGCAGCCGAGTGAACTATGGCTACACCTTC
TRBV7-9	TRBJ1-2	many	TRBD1	CASSLGPGQGAYGYTF	TGTGCCAGCAGCTTAGGTCCGGGACAGGGGGCTTATGGCTACACCTTC
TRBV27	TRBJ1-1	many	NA	CASSSRGGRAFF	TGTGCCAGCAGTTCCCGGGGGGGTAGAGCTTTCTTT
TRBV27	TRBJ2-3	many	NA	CASRPGGADTQYF	TGTGCCAGTCGCCCCGGGGGCGCAGATACGCAGTATTTT
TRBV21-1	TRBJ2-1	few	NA	CASSAPGTSYNEQFF	TGTGCCAGCAGCGCCCCCGGGACCTCATACAATGAGCAGTTCTTC
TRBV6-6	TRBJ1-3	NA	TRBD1	CASSYPPGQKDTGNTIYF	TGTGCCAGCAGTTACCCACCGGGACAGAAAGATACTGGAAACACCATATATTTT
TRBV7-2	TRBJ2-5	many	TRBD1	CASSLVSGGQGEETQYF	TGTGCCAGCAGCTTAGTAAGTGGAGGACAGGGTGAAGAGACCCAGTACTTC
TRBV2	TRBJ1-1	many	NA	CASSGGQRGTEAFF	TGTGCCAGCAGTGGGGGACAACGAGGGACTGAAGCTTTCTTT
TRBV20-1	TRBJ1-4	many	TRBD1	CSAPTGSNEKLFF	TGCAGTGCGCCGACAGGGAGTAATGAAAAACTGTTTTTT
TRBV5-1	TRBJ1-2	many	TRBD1	CASGQVGGYTF	TGCGCCAGCGGACAGGTGGGAGGCTACACCTTC
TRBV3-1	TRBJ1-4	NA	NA	CASSQTGIREKLFF	TGTGCCAGCAGCCAAACAGGGATCCGGGAAAAACTGTTTTTT
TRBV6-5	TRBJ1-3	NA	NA	CASSYRRGVGNTIYF	TGTGCCAGCAGTTACCGCCGGGGAGTTGGAAACACCATATATTTT
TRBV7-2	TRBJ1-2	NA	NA	CASSLGPRQGDYGYTF	TGTGCCAGCAGCTTAGGTCCTCGCCAAGGGGACTATGGCTACACCTTC
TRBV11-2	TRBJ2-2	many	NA	CASSLDPRWTGELFF	TGTGCCAGCAGCCTAGACCCCCGCTGGACCGGGGAGCTGTTTTTT
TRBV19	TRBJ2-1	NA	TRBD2	CASNQRGARNEQFF	TGTGCCAGTAATCAGCGGGGGGCCCGAAATGAGCAGTTCTTC
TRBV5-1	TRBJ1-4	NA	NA	CASSLRTAINNEKLFF	TGCGCCAGCAGCTTGCGGACAGCGATTAATAATGAAAAACTGTTTTTT
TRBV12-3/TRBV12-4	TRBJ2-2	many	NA	CASGVAHVRELFF	TGTGCCAGCGGAGTAGCCCATGTCCGGGAGCTGTTTTTT
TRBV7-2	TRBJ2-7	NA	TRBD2	CASSSTGLAGGQYEQYF	TGTGCCAGCAGCTCCACCGGACTAGCGGGGGGGCAGTACGAGCAGTACTTC
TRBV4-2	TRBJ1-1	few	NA	CASSTLKGRNTEAFF	TGTGCCAGCAGCACTCTCAAGGGAAGAAACACTGAAGCTTTCTTT
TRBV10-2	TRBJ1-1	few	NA	CASATPGLRTEAFF	TGCGCCAGCGCCACCCCCGGACTTAGGACTGAAGCTTTCTTT
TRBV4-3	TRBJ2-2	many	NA	CASSQETGRPGELFF	TGCGCCAGCAGCCAAGAGACGGGGAGACCCGGGGAGCTGTTTTTT
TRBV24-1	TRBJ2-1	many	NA	CATMGGAPSRQFF	TGTGCCACCATGGGGGGCGCACCTTCCAGGCAGTTCTTC
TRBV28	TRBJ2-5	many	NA	CASSPAWETQYF	TGTGCCAGCAGTCCAGCTTGGGAGACCCAGTACTTC
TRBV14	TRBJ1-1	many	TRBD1	CASSLGGGLAREAFF	TGTGCCAGCAGCCTAGGAGGGGGCTTAGCCCGTGAAGCTTTCTTT
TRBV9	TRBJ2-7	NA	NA	CASSPWAQGGYEQYF	TGTGCCAGCAGCCCCTGGGCCCAGGGGGGCTACGAGCAGTACTTC
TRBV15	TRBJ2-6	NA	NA	CATSRGNPGANVLTF	TGTGCCACCAGCAGGGGAAACCCTGGGGCCAACGTCCTGACTTTC
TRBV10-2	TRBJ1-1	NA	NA	CASTQSSGGWSAFF	TGCGCCAGCACCCAAAGCTCCGGGGGCTGGAGCGCTTTCTTT
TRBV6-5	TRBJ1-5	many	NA	CASSSVGNQPQHF	TGTGCCAGCAGTTCAGTGGGGAATCAGCCCCAGCATTTT
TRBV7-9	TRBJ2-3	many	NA	CASSPSFGADTQYF	TGTGCCAGCAGCCCTTCGTTTGGGGCGGATACGCAGTATTTT
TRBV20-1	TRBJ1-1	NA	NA	CSAMFGNTEAFF	TGCAGTGCTATGTTCGGGAACACTGAAGCTTTCTTT
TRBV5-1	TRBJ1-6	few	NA	CASTFDSSSPLHF	TGCGCCAGCACCTTCGACAGTTCCTCACCCCTCCACTTT
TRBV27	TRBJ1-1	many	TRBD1	CASSFWDRKNTEAFF	TGTGCCAGCAGTTTCTGGGACAGAAAGAACACTGAAGCTTTCTTT
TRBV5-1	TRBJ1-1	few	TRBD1	CASSPFTGEDTEAFF	TGCGCCAGCAGCCCCTTTACAGGGGAGGACACTGAAGCTTTCTTT
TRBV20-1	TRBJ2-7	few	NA	CSARGQGTISYEQYF	TGCAGTGCTAGGGGGCAGGGAACTATCTCCTACGAGCAGTACTTC
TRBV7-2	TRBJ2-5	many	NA	CASNKGGGRQETQYF	TGTGCCAGCAATAAAGGGGGGGGCCGACAAGAGACCCAGTACTTC
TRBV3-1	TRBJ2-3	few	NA	CASSPRTLRVGDTQYF	TGTGCCAGCAGCCCCCGGACTCTCAGGGTGGGAGATACGCAGTATTTT
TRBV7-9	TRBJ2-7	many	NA	CASSPNVGFYEQYF	TGTGCCAGCAGCCCCAATGTGGGGTTCTACGAGCAGTACTTC
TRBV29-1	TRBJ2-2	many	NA	CSVLVTGELFF	TGCAGCGTGCTGGTCACCGGGGAGCTGTTTTTT
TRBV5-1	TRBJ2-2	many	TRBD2	CASSPRTSGDGELFF	TGCGCCAGCAGCCCACGGACTAGCGGGGACGGGGAGCTGTTTTTT